This T cell receptor beta chain appears in the sequencing data of a study of T cell changes during pregnancy in multiple sclerosis. Data came from immunoSEQ multiplex PCR; TCRdb stores just in-frame clones and leaves some out. The sample includes some 97,000 clones, approximately 94% of them seen just once. The source is a female donor with multiple sclerosis, enrolled in a pregnancy study. Source: peripheral blood, taken in the second trimester of pregnancy.

The CDR3 DNA follows: TGCGCCAGCAGCTTGGGGGCAGTGAACACTGAAGCTTTCTTT. Encoded protein: CASSLGAVNTEAFF. The genes are TRBV5-1 and TRBJ1-1; D uncertain. CDR1 and CDR2 (germline): SGHRS, YFSETQ. The V gene lost 0 bases and the J gene lost 0 bases, with 6 bases spanning the gap. There are 14 residues in the CDR3.